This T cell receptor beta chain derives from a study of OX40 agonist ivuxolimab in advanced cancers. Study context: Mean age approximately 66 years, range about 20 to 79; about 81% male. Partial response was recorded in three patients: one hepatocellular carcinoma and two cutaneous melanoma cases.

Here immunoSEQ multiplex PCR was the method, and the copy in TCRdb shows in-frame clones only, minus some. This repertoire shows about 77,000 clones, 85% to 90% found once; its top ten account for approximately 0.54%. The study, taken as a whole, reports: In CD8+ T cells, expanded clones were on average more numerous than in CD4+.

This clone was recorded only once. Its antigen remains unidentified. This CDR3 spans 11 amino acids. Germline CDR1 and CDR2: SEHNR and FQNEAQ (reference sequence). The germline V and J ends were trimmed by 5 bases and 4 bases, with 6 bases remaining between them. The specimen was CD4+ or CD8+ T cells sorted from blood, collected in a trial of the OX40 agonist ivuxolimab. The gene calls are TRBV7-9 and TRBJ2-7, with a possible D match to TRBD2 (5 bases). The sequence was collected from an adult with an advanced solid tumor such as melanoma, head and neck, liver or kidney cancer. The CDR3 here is CASSQRYEQYF. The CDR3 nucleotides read TGTGCCAGCAGCCAGCGGTACGAGCAGTACTTC.